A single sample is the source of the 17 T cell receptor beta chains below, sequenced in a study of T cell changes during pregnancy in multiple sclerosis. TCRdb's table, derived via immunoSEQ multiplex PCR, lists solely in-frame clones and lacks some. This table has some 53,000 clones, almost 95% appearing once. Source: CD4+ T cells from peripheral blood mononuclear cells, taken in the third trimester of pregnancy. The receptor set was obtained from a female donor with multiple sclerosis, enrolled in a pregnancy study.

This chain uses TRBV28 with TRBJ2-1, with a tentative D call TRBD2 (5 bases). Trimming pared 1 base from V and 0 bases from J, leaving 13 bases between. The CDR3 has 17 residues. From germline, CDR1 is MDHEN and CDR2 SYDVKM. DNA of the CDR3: TGTGCCAGCAGTTTATACGGGAAGGTGAGCTCCTACAATGAGCAGTTCTTC. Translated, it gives CASSLYGKVSSYNEQFF.

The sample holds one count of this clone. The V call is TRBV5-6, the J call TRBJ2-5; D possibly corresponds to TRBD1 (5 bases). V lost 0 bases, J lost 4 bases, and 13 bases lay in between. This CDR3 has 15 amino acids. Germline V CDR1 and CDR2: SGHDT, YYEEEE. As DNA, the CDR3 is TGTGCCAGCAGCTTGGAGGCCAGGGTGACAGAGACCCAGTACTTC. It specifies CASSLEARVTETQYF.

The CDR3 sequence: CASSIDPTGGLGYTF. The CDR3 DNA reads TGTGCCAGTAGTATAGACCCTACAGGGGGCCTTGGCTACACCTTC. The chain uses TRBV19 and TRBJ1-2; 9 bases fit TRBD1. CDR3 length: 15 amino acids. The junction had 6 bases not matched to a gene; V was cut back by 0 bases and J by 7 bases. Germline loops: CDR1 LNHDA, CDR2 SQIVND (reference sequence).

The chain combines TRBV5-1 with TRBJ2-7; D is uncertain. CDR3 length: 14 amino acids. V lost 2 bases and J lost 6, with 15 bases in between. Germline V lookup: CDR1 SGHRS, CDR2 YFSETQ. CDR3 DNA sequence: TGCGCCAGCAGCTTAGAGGCCAATTCTATCGAGCAGTACTTC. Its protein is CASSLEANSIEQYF.

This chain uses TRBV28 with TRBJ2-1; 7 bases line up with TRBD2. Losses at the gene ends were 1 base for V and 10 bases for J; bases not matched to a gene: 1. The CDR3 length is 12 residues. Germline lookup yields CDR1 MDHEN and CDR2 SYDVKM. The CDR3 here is CASSLLLAEQFF. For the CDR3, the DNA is TGTGCCAGCAGTTTATTACTAGCGGAGCAGTTCTTC. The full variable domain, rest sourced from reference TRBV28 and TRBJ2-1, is DVKVTQSSRYLVKRTGEKVFLECVQDMDHENMFWYRQDPGLGLRLIYFSYDVKMKEKGDIPEGYSVSREKKERFSLILESASTNQTSMYLCASSLLLAEQFFGPGTRLTVL.

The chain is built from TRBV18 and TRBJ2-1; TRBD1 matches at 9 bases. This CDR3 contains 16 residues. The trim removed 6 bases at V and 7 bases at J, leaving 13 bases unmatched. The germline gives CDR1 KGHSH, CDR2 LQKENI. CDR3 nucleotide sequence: TGTGCCAGCTCCCAGAGCGGCGGGACAGGGTGGAATGAGCAGTTCTTC. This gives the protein CASSQSGGTGWNEQFF.

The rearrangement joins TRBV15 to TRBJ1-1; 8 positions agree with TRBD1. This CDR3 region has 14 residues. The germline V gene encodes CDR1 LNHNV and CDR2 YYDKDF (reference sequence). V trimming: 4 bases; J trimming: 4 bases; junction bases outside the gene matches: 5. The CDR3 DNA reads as TGTGCCACCAGCATTGGACAGGGTTCCACTGAAGCTTTCTTT. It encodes CATSIGQGSTEAFF.

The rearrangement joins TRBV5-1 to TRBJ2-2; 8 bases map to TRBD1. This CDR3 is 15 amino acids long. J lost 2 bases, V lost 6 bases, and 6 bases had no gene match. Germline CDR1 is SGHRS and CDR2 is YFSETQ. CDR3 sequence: CASTQDRVNTGELFF. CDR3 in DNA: TGCGCCAGCACCCAGGACAGGGTAAACACCGGGGAGCTGTTTTTT.

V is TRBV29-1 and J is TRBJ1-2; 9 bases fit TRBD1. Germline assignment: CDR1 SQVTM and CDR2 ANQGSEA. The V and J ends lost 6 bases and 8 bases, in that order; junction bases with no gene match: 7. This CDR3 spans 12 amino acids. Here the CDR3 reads CSVRQGVEGYTF. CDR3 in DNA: TGCAGCGTAAGACAGGGGGTGGAAGGCTACACCTTC.

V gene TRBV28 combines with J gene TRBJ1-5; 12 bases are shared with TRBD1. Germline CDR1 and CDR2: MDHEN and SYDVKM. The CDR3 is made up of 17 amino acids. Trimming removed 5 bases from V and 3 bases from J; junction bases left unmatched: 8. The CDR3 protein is CASSRTGTGGSNQPQHF. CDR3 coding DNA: TGTGCCAGCAGTCGTACCGGGACAGGGGGCTCCAATCAGCCCCAGCATTTT.

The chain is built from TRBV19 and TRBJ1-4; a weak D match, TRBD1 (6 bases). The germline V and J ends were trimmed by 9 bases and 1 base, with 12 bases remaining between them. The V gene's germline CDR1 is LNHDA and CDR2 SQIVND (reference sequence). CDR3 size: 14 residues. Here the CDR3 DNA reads TGTGCCAGCCAAAACAGGGTAACTAATGAAAAACTGTTTTTT. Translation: CASQNRVTNEKLFF.

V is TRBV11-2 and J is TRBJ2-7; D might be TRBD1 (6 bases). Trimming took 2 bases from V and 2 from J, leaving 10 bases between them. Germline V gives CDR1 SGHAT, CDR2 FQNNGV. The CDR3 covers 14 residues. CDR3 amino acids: CASSLLGAPYEQYF. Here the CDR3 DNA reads TGTGCCAGCAGCTTATTGGGGGCCCCCTACGAGCAGTACTTC.

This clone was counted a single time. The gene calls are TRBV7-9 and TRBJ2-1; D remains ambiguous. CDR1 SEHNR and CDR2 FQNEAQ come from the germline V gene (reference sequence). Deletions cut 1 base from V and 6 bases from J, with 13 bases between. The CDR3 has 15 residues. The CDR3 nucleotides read TGTGCCAGCAGCTTAGGCGACTCCGCCCCCAATGAGCAGTTCTTC. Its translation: CASSLGDSAPNEQFF.

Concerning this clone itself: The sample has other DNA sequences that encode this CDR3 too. The CDR3 spells CASSLARGQGYEQYF. DNA for the CDR3: TGTGCCAGCAGCTTAGCCCGGGGACAGGGCTACGAGCAGTACTTC. V usage is TRBV11-2 and J usage is TRBJ2-7, with 9 bases identical to TRBD1. The CDR3 covers 15 residues. The germline CDR1 and CDR2 sequences are SGHAT and FQNNGV. Unmatched junction bases numbered 4, after V lost 1 base and J lost 3 bases.

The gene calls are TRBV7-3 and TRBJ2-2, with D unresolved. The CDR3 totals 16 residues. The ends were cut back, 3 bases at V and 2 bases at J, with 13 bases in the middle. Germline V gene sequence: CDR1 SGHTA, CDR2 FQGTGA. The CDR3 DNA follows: TGTGCCAGCAGCTTTTTTCCGGCGGCCAACACCGGGGAGCTGTTTTTT. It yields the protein CASSFFPAANTGELFF.

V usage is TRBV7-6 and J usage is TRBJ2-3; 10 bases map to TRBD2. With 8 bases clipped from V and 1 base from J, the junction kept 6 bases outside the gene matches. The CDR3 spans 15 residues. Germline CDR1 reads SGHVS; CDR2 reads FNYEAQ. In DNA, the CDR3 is TGTGCCAGCGGCCCACTAGCGGGGCGCACAGATACGCAGTATTTT. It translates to CASGPLAGRTDTQYF.

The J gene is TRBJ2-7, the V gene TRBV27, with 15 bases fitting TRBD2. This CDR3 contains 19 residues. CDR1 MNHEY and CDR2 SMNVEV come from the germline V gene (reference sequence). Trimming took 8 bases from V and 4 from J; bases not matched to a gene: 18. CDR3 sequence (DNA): TGTGCCAGCTCTCCGGGGGGTCCCGGGACTAGCGGGAGGAGGTACGAGCAGTACTTC. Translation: CASSPGGPGTSGRRYEQYF.